The rows below give T cell receptor beta chains drawn from one sample of a study of T cells in Graves' hyperthyroidism and ophthalmopathy. TCRdb reprocessed the multiplex PCR reads via MiXCR and lists one record per CDR3 protein. The sample lists 400,000 or so distinct CDR3 sequences, 11% to 15% occurring once. Sequencing was carried out using blood. These receptors were collected from a man aged 45-65 years with Graves' ophthalmopathy. The CDR3 runs from the conserved cysteine through the conserved F or W. A D gene is named only where the DNA matches it firmly. The listing skips clone size in some rows; elsewhere it reads once, few, many or a size class.

clone size: NA; D gene: NA; V gene: TRBV10-3; J gene: TRBJ1-2; CDR3 DNA: TGTGCCATCAGTGAGTCGGTGACGGGGGCGAACTATGGCTACACCTTC; CDR3 protein: CAISESVTGANYGYTF
clone size: many; D gene: NA; V gene: TRBV3-1; J gene: TRBJ1-1; CDR3 DNA: TGTGCCAGCAGCCATGAAAGGGGGGAAGCTTTCTTT; CDR3 protein: CASSHERGEAFF
clone size: NA; D gene: TRBD2; V gene: TRBV10-1; J gene: TRBJ2-4; CDR3 DNA: TGCGCCAGCAGTGAGACGGGGGAGGGATACAAAAACATTCAGTACTTC; CDR3 protein: CASSETGEGYKNIQYF
clone size: few; D gene: NA; V gene: TRBV9; J gene: TRBJ2-3; CDR3 DNA: TGTGCCAGCAGAGAGACCACTGGAGGAGATACGCAGTATTTT; CDR3 protein: CASRETTGGDTQYF
clone size: NA; D gene: NA; V gene: TRBV7-8; J gene: TRBJ1-1; CDR3 DNA: TGTGCCAGCAGCCGGGGAGGGGTGACTGAAGCTTTCTTT; CDR3 protein: CASSRGGVTEAFF
clone size: NA; D gene: TRBD2; V gene: TRBV5-1; J gene: TRBJ2-3; CDR3 DNA: TGCGCCAGCAGCACAGGGACAATAGCGGGAGGCACAGATACGCAGTATTTT; CDR3 protein: CASSTGTIAGGTDTQYF
clone size: many; D gene: TRBD1; V gene: TRBV20-1; J gene: TRBJ1-5; CDR3 DNA: TGCAGTGCTAGAGTCATTGGTCCCGGGACAGGGGGCGGGCAGCCCCAGCATTTT; CDR3 protein: CSARVIGPGTGGGQPQHF
clone size: many; D gene: NA; V gene: TRBV6-4; J gene: TRBJ1-1; CDR3 DNA: TGTGCCAGCAGTGAATTTTTTGGCACTGAAGCTTTCTTT; CDR3 protein: CASSEFFGTEAFF
clone size: many; D gene: NA; V gene: TRBV2; J gene: TRBJ1-6; CDR3 DNA: TGTGCCAGCAGTGACCCACGGCAGGGGAGAAGGTCACCCCTCCACTTT; CDR3 protein: CASSDPRQGRRSPLHF
clone size: few; D gene: NA; V gene: TRBV15; J gene: TRBJ2-7; CDR3 DNA: TGTGCCACCAGCAGAGATACAGTCTACGAGCAGTACTTC; CDR3 protein: CATSRDTVYEQYF
clone size: many; D gene: NA; V gene: TRBV18; J gene: TRBJ2-3; CDR3 DNA: TGTGCCAGCTCACCACCAGTCTTCACAGATACGCAGTATTTT; CDR3 protein: CASSPPVFTDTQYF
clone size: many; D gene: TRBD1; V gene: TRBV15; J gene: TRBJ2-5; CDR3 DNA: TGTGCCACCACCCACGGGGCTCCAGGGGGGACCCAGTACTTC; CDR3 protein: CATTHGAPGGTQYF
clone size: few; D gene: TRBD1; V gene: TRBV12-3/TRBV12-4; J gene: TRBJ1-2; CDR3 DNA: TGTGCCAGCAGTCGGGACAGGGGGAAATCAGGCTACACCTTC; CDR3 protein: CASSRDRGKSGYTF
clone size: many; D gene: NA; V gene: TRBV7-2; J gene: TRBJ2-2; CDR3 DNA: TGTGCCAGCAGCTTGGGGTGGGCCGGGGAGCTGTTTTTT; CDR3 protein: CASSLGWAGELFF
clone size: many; D gene: NA; V gene: TRBV5-1; J gene: TRBJ2-2; CDR3 DNA: TGCGCCAGCAGCCTGTCTGAGACAGGGAACACCGGGGAGCTGTTTTTT; CDR3 protein: CASSLSETGNTGELFF
clone size: few; D gene: NA; V gene: TRBV20-1; J gene: TRBJ1-5; CDR3 DNA: TGCAGTGCTAGAGACGACAGCATTGGGAGTCAGCCCCAGCATTTT; CDR3 protein: CSARDDSIGSQPQHF
clone size: many; D gene: TRBD2; V gene: TRBV12-3/TRBV12-4; J gene: TRBJ2-2; CDR3 DNA: TGTGCCAGCAGTCCTAGCGGGAGTCGCTCTGGGGAGCTGTTTTTT; CDR3 protein: CASSPSGSRSGELFF
clone size: many; D gene: TRBD2; V gene: TRBV20-1; J gene: TRBJ2-1; CDR3 DNA: TGCAGTGCTAGGTCTCTAGCGGGAGCGAACCGGGAGCAGTTCTTC; CDR3 protein: CSARSLAGANREQFF